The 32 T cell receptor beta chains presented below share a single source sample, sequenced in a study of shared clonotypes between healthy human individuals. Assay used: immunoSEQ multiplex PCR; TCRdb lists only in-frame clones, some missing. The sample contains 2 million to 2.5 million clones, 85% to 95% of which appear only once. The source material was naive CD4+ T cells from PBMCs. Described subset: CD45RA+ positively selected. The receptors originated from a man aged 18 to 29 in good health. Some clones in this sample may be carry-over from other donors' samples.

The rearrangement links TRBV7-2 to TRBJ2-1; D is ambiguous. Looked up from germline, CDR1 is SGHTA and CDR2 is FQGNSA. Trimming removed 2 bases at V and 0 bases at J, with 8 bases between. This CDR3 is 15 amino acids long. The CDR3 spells CASSLTTGSYNEQFF. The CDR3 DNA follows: TGTGCCAGCAGCTTAACGACGGGCTCCTACAATGAGCAGTTCTTC.

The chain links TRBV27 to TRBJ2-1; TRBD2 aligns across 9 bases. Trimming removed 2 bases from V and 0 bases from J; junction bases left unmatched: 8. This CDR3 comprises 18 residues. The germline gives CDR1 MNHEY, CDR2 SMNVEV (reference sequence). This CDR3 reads CASSLTSGPLSSYNEQFF. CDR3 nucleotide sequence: TGTGCCAGCAGTTTAACTAGCGGGCCACTTAGCTCCTACAATGAGCAGTTCTTC.

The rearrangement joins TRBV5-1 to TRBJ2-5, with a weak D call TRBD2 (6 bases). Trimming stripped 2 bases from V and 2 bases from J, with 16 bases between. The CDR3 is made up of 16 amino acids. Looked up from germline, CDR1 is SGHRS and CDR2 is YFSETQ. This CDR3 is CASSFPTGSRQETQYF. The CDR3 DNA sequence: TGCGCCAGCAGCTTCCCTACCGGGAGTAGACAAGAGACCCAGTACTTC.

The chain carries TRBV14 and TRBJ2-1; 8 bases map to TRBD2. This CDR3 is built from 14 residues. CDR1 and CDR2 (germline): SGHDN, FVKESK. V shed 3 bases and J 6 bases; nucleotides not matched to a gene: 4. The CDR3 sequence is CASSQQLAVNEQFF. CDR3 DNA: TGTGCCAGCAGCCAGCAACTAGCGGTCAATGAGCAGTTCTTC.

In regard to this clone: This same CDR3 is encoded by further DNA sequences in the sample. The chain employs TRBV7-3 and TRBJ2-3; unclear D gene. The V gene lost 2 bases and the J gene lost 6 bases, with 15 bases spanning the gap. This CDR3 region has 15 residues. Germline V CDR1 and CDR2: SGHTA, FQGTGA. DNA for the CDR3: TGTGCCAGCAGCTTACTTCCGGGTTCCACTGATACGCAGTATTTT. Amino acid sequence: CASSLLPGSTDTQYF. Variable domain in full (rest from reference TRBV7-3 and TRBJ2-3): GAGVSQTPSNKVTEKGKYVELRCDPISGHTALYWYRQSLGQGPEFLIYFQGTGAADDSGLPNDRFFAVRPEGSVSTLKIQRTERGDSAVYLCASSLLPGSTDTQYFGPGTRLTVL.

The CDR3 spells CASSRSGSQETQYF. The CDR3, as DNA: TGTGCCAGCAGCCGGAGCGGATCCCAAGAGACCCAGTACTTC. The chain combines TRBV5-4 with TRBJ2-5; D is possibly TRBD2 (5 bases). Germline CDR1 SGHNT, CDR2 YYREEE (reference sequence). V was cut by 4 bases and J by 1 base, with 11 bases left in between. The CDR3 contains 14 residues.

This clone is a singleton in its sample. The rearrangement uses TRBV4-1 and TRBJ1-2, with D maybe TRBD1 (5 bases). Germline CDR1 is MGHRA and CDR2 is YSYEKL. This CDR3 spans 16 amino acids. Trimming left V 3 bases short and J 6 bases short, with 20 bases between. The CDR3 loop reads CASSQLGGKGYDGYTF. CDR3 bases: TGCGCCAGCAGCCAGCTGGGGGGGAAGGGGTACGATGGCTACACCTTC.

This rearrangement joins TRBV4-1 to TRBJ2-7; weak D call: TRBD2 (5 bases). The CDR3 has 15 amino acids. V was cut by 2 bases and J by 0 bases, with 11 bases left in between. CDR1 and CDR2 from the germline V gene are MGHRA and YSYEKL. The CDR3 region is CASSQSSASSYEQYF. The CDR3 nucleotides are TGCGCCAGCAGCCAAAGTAGCGCCAGCTCCTACGAGCAGTACTTC.

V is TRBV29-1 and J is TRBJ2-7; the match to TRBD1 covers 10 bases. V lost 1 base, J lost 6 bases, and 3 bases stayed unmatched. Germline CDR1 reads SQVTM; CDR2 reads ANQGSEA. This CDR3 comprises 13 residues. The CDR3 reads CSVEGQGAGEQYF. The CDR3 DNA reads TGCAGCGTTGAAGGACAGGGGGCGGGCGAGCAGTACTTC.

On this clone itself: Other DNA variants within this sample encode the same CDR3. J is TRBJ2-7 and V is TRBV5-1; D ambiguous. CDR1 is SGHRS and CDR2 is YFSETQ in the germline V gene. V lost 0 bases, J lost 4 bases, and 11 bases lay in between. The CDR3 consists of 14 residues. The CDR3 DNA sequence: TGCGCCAGCAGCTTGGAGGGCGCTGGGTACGAGCAGTACTTC. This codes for CASSLEGAGYEQYF. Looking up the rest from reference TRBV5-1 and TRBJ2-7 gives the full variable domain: KAGVTQTPRYLIKTRGQQVTLSCSPISGHRSVSWYQQTPGQGLQFLFEYFSETQRNKGNFPGRFSGRQFSNSRSEMNVSTLELGDSALYLCASSLEGAGYEQYFGPGTRLTVT.

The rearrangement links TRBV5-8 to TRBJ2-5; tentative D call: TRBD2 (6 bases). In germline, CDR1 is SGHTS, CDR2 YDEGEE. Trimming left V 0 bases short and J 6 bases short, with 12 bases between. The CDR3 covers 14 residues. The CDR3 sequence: CASSLVSGVKTQYF. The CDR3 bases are TGTGCCAGCAGCTTGGTTTCGGGAGTCAAGACCCAGTACTTC.

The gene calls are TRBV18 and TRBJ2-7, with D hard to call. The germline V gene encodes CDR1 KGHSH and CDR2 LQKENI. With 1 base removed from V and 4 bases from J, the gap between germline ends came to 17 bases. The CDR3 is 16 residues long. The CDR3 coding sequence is TGTGCCAGCTCACCACGGGTATCGGCGACCGGGTACGAGCAGTACTTC. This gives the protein CASSPRVSATGYEQYF.

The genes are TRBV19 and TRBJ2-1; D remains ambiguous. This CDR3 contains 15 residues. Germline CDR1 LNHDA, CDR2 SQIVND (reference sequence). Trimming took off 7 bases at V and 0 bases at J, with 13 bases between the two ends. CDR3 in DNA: TGTGCCAGTATTAGGAGCGCATACTCCTACAATGAGCAGTTCTTC. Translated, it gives CASIRSAYSYNEQFF.

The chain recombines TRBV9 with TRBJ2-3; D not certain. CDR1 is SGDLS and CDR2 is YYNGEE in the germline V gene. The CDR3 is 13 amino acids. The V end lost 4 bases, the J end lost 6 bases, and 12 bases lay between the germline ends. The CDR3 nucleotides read TGTGCCAGCAGCAAGGACCTCACGGATACGCAGTATTTT. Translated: CASSKDLTDTQYF.

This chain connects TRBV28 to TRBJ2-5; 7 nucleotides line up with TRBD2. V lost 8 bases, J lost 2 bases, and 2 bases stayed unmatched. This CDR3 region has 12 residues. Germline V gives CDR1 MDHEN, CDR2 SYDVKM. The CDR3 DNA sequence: TGTGCCAGCCGGGGGGATCAAGAGACCCAGTACTTC. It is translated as CASRGDQETQYF.

The CDR3 DNA follows: TGCGCCAGCAGAGAGGGGGGCTCTGGAAACACCATATATTTT. Residues: CASREGGSGNTIYF. This rearrangement joins TRBV5-1 to TRBJ1-3; possibly TRBD1 for D (6 bases). CDR1 is SGHRS, CDR2 YFSETQ, per germline. Trimming shortened V by 5 bases and J by 0 bases, and 9 bases separated the two germline ends. The CDR3 totals 14 residues.

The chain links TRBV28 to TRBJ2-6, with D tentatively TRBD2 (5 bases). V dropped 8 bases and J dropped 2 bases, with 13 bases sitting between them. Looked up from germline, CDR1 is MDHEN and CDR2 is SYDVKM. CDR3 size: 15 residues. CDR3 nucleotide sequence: TGTGCCAGCGCTCCCGAGGGTGCTGGGGCCAACGTCCTGACTTTC. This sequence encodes CASAPEGAGANVLTF.

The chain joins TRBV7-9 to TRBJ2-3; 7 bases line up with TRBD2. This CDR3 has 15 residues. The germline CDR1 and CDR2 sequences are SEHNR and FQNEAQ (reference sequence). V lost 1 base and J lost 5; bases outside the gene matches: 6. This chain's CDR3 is CASSLEGGRVDTQYF. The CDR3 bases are TGTGCCAGCAGCTTAGAAGGCGGGAGAGTAGATACGCAGTATTTT.

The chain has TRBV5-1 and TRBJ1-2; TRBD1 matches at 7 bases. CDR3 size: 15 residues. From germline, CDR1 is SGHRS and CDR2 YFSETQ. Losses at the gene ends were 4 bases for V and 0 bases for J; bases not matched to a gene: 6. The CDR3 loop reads CASSPPGTANYGYTF. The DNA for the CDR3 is TGCGCCAGCAGCCCCCCCGGGACAGCTAACTATGGCTACACCTTC.

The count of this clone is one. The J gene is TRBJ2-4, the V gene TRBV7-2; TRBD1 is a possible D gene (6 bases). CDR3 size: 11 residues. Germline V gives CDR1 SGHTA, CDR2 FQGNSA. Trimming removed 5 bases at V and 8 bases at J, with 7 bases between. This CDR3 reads CASSGGYIQYF. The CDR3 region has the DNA TGTGCCAGCAGCGGGGGCTACATTCAGTACTTC.

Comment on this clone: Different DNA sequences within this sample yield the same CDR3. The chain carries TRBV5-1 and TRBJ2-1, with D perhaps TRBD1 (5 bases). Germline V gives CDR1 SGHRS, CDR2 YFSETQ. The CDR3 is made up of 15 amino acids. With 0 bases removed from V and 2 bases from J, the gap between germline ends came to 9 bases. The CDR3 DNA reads TGCGCCAGCAGCTTGGAGGGGAATCCCTACAATGAGCAGTTCTTC. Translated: CASSLEGNPYNEQFF.

The CDR3 is CASSLRAYPETQYF. For the CDR3, the DNA is TGTGCCAGCAGTCTTCGGGCTTACCCAGAGACCCAGTACTTC. V gene TRBV7-9 combines with J gene TRBJ2-5; D gene unclear. The germline V gene has CDR1 SEHNR and CDR2 FQNEAQ (reference sequence). The CDR3 is 14 amino acids. The V end was cut by 6 bases, the J end by 4 bases, with 15 bases between.

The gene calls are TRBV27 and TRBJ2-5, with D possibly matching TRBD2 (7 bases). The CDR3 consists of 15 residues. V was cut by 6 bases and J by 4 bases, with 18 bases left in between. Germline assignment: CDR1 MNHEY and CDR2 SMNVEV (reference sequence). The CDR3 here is CASRRLGGQGETQYF. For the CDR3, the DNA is TGTGCCAGCAGGCGCCTCGGGGGGCAGGGAGAGACCCAGTACTTC.

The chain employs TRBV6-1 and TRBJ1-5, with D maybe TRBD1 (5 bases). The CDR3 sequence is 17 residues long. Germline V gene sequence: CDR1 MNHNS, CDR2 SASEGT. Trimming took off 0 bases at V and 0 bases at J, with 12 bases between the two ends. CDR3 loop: CASSEASGGNSNQPQHF. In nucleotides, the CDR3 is TGTGCCAGCAGTGAAGCGTCGGGGGGAAATAGCAATCAGCCCCAGCATTTT.

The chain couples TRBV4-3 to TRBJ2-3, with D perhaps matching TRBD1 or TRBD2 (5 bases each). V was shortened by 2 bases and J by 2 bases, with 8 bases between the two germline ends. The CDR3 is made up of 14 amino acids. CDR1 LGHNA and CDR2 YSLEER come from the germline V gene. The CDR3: CASSQLGTTDTQYF. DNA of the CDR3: TGCGCCAGCAGCCAACTCGGGACCACAGATACGCAGTATTTT.

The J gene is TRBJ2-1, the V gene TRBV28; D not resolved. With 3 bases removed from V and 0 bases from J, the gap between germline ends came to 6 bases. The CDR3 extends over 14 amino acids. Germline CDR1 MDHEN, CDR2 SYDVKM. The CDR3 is CASSFQNSYNEQFF. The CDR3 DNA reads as TGTGCCAGCAGTTTCCAGAACTCCTACAATGAGCAGTTCTTC.

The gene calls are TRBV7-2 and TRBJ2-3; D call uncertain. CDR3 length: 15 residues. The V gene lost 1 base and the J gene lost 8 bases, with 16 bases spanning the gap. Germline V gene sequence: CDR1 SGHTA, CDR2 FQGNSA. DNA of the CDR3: TGTGCCAGCAGCTTAGTGGAGTGGTATTGGGTTACGCAGTATTTT. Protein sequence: CASSLVEWYWVTQYF. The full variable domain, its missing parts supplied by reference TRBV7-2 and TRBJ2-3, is GAGVSQSPSNKVTEKGKDVELRCDPISGHTALYWYRQSLGQGLEFLIYFQGNSAPDKSGLPSDRFSAERTGGSVSTLTIQRTQQEDSAVYLCASSLVEWYWVTQYFGPGTRLTVL.

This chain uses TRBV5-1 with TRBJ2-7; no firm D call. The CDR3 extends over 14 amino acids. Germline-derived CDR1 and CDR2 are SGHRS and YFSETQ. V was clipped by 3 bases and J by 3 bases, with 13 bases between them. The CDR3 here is CASSWESPGYEQYF. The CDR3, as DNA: TGCGCCAGCAGCTGGGAAAGTCCGGGCTACGAGCAGTACTTC.

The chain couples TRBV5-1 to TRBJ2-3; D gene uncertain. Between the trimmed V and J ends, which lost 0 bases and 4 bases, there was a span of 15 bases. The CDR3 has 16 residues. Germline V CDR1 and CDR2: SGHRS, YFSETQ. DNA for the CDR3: TGCGCCAGCAGCTTGGGTGGTATAGGAAGCGCAGATACGCAGTATTTT. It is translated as CASSLGGIGSADTQYF.

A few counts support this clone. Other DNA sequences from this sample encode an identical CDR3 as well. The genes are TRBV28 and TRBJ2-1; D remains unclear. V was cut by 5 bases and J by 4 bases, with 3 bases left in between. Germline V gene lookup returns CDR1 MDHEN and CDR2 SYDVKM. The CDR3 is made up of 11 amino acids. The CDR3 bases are TGTGCCAGCAGTAGTTACAATGAGCAGTTCTTC. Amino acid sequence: CASSSYNEQFF. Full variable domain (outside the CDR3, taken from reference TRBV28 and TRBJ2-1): DVKVTQSSRYLVKRTGEKVFLECVQDMDHENMFWYRQDPGLGLRLIYFSYDVKMKEKGDIPEGYSVSREKKERFSLILESASTNQTSMYLCASSSYNEQFFGPGTRLTVL.

CDR3 in amino acids: CASSPSAGHDEAFF. As DNA, the CDR3 is TGTGCCAGCAGCCCGTCGGCAGGGCATGATGAAGCTTTCTTT. V is TRBV7-3 and J is TRBJ1-1, with D possibly being TRBD1 (5 bases). From germline, CDR1 is SGHTA and CDR2 FQGTGA. The CDR3 is 14 residues long. V lost 5 bases, J lost 7 bases, and 17 bases lay in between.

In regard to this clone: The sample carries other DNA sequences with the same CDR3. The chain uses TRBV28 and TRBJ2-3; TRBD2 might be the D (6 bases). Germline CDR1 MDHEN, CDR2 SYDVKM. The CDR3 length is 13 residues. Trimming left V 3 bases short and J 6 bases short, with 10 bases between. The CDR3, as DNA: TGTGCCAGCAGTTTGAGTGGGGGGGATACGCAGTATTTT. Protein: CASSLSGGDTQYF.